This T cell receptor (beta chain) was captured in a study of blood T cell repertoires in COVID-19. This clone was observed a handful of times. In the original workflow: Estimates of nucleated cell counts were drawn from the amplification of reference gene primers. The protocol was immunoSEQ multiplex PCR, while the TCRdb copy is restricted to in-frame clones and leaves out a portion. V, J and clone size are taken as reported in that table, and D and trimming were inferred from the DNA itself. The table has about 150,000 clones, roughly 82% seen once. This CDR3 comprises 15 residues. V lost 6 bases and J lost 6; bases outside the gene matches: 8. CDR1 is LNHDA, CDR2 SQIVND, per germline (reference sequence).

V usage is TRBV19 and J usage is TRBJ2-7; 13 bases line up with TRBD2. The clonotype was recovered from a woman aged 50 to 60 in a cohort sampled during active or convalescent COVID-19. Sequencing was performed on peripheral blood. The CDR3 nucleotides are TGTGCCAGTAGCGCGGGACTAGCGGGGTCCGGCGAGCAGTACTTC. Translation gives CASSAGLAGSGEQYF.